The clone carrying this TCR beta chain was recorded once. Its specificity is unknown. The method was immunoSEQ multiplex PCR; TCRdb's version includes in-frame clones alone and lacks a portion of them. The sample comprises 80,000 to 95,000 clones, around 79% of which are singletons, and about 4.4% rests with the top ten. The data stem from a study of cytotoxic CD8 clonotypes in ibrutinib-treated CLL. The CDR3 covers 19 residues. The ends lost 1 base at V and 2 bases at J; junction bases unmatched: 9. In germline, CDR1 is MGHRA, CDR2 YSYEKL. Study-level results: Clonality climbed at ibrutinib response, then dropped toward baseline at progression.

This sequence was found in a human donor with chronic lymphocytic leukemia. This chain connects TRBV4-1 to TRBJ2-5, with 14 bases identical to TRBD2. Sequences were derived from PBMCs, sampled after 12 months of ibrutinib treatment. The CDR3, as DNA: TGCGCCAGCAGCCAAGGCTTCTCGGGACTAGCGGGGGCACAAGAGACCCAGTACTTC. It is translated as CASSQGFSGLAGAQETQYF.